The 2 T cell receptor beta chains reported below all come from one sample, sequenced in a study of beta chain features in type 1 diabetes (dated by TCRdb to the late 2010s). Libraries came from the immunoSEQ multiplex PCR assay. The entire amount of isolated RNA was reverse transcribed using the High Capacity cDNA Reverse Transcription Kit, so the sequenced TCRB transcripts were expressed ones. The table was pulled from immuneACCESS by TCRdb, which kept in-frame rearrangements only. Such tables lose some clones; where checked, under half of the loss comes from unresolved V genes, and the rest has no known cause. In all, the sample holds 50,000 or so clones, and roughly 39% of those were seen once. The ten most abundant clones make up more than 1.4% of the sample. Study-level results and caveats: A moderate but significant shortening of TCRB CDR3 length was observed in type 1 diabetes patients in all four CD4+ subsets.

These receptors have no identified antigens. The material sequenced was Tregs from blood. Taken with the paper, the label for cell subset or site translates to: regulatory CD4+ T cells. Receptors were obtained from a man aged 25-45 years with type 1 diabetes.

This clone turned up a few times. The J gene is TRBJ2-3, the V gene TRBV29-1, with 15 bases that match TRBD2. Germline CDR1 reads SQVTM; CDR2 reads ANQGSEA. The J segment lost 3 bases and the V segment lost 6 bases, leaving 7 bases of the junction unmatched. The CDR3 totals 16 residues. As DNA, the CDR3 is TGCAGCGTAACCGGGACTAGCGGGAGGAGGACAGATACGCAGTATTTT. Encoded protein: CSVTGTSGRRTDTQYF.

The CDR3 bases are TGTGCCAGCTCACCACCCCTAGCGGGAGGGCTCCTTGGCAATGAGCAGTTCTTC. This gives the protein CASSPPLAGGLLGNEQFF. The chain has TRBV18 and TRBJ2-1, with 12 bases identical to TRBD2. Per the germline V gene, CDR1 is KGHSH and CDR2 is LQKENI. The CDR3 consists of 18 residues. The junction had 9 bases not matched to a gene; V was cut back by 0 bases and J by 6 bases.